This T cell receptor beta chain was found in a study of blood T cell repertoires in COVID-19. Study-wide context: Acute and convalescent COVID-19 samples came from the United States, Italy and Spain. PBMCs, B-cell-depleted T cells, or T cells provided the cDNA or gDNA that made up the material.

CDR1 MDHEN and CDR2 SYDVKM come from the germline V gene. V shed 7 bases and J 7 bases; nucleotides not matched to a gene: 2. The CDR3 sequence is 12 residues long. In the study's own analysis: Amplification with reference gene primers provided the estimates of nucleated cell counts. Produced via immunoSEQ multiplex PCR; TCRdb's table is partial and in-frame only. That table furnishes V, J and clone size, whereas the DNA furnished D and trimming. This sample has about 170,000 clones, with about 86% found just once. The source material was peripheral blood. This clonotype originated in a woman aged 70 to 79 who had recovered from COVID-19. The rearrangement links TRBV28 to TRBJ2-1; 9 bases match TRBD2. CDR3 sequence: CASTSGINEQFF. CDR3 DNA: TGTGCCAGCACTAGCGGGATAAATGAGCAGTTCTTC.